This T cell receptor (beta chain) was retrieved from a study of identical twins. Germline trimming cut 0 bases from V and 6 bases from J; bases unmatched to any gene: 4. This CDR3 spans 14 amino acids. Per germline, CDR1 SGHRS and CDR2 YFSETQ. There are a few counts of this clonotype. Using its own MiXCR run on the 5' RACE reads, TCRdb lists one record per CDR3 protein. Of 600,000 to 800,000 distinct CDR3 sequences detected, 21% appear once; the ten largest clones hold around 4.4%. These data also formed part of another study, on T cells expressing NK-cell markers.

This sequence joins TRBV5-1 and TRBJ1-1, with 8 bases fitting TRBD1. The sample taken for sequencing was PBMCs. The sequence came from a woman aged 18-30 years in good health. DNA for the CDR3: TGCGCCAGCAGCTTGGCAGGGGGCGGGTCTGAAGCTTTCTTT. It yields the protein CASSLAGGGSEAFF.